Below, 5 T cell receptor beta chains from the same sample are listed, as sequenced in a study of T cells after yellow fever vaccination. TCRdb independently ran MiXCR on the 5' RACE reads; one entry per CDR3 protein. Among 200,000 to 250,000 distinct CDR3 sequences listed, 2.5% to 3.5% were seen once. The sample consisted of CD4+ T cells sorted from PBMCs, taken 10 days after the yellow fever booster vaccination. These receptors originate from a man aged 18 to 35 who received the YFV17D yellow fever vaccine.

Only a few counts were recorded for this clonotype. The J gene is TRBJ2-5, the V gene TRBV5-1; D may correspond to TRBD1 or TRBD2 (6 bases each). This CDR3 is 14 amino acids long. Germline CDR1 reads SGHRS; CDR2 reads YFSETQ. Between the trimmed V and J ends, which lost 4 bases and 3 bases, there was a span of 13 bases. CDR3 sequence: CASSPERGEETQYF. CDR3 nucleotides: TGCGCCAGCAGCCCGGAAAGGGGGGAAGAGACCCAGTACTTC.

V gene TRBV7-8 combines with J gene TRBJ2-2, with D tentatively TRBD1 or TRBD2 (7 bases each). From germline, CDR1 is SGHVS and CDR2 FQNEAQ. The CDR3 runs to 14 residues. The germline V and J ends were trimmed by 9 bases and 5 bases, with 16 bases remaining between them. The CDR3 DNA reads as TGTGCCAGTCAGCGGGACAGACGTACCGGGGAGCTGTTTTTT. It encodes CASQRDRRTGELFF.

The table lists this clonotype with a few counts. V gene TRBV5-1 combines with J gene TRBJ1-1; the D is unclear. The germline V gene has CDR1 SGHRS and CDR2 YFSETQ. V lost 1 base to trimming and J lost 5 bases, with 12 bases between them. The CDR3 length is 14 residues. CDR3 nucleotides: TGCGCCAGCAGCTTGCGGCAGAGGGAGACTGAAGCTTTCTTT. Translated: CASSLRQRETEAFF.

This clonotype was seen ten or more times. The rearrangement uses TRBV4-1 and TRBJ2-5; possible D gene TRBD2, 7 bases. The CDR3 covers 14 residues. V was clipped by 3 bases and J by 5 bases, with 13 bases between them. The germline V gene encodes CDR1 MGHRA and CDR2 YSYEKL. The CDR3 region is CASSQGGAGETQYF. The CDR3 nucleotides are TGCGCCAGCAGCCAGGGGGGGGCGGGTGAGACCCAGTACTTC.

This rearrangement joins TRBV6-1 to TRBJ2-1; D possibly corresponds to TRBD1 (5 bases). Trimming removed 5 bases from V and 6 bases from J, with 17 bases in between. The V gene's germline CDR1 is MNHNS and CDR2 SASEGT. The CDR3 is 15 residues long. The CDR3 region has the DNA TGTGCCAGCAGTCCCACCCCGACAGTAGGCAATGAGCAGTTCTTC. It encodes CASSPTPTVGNEQFF.